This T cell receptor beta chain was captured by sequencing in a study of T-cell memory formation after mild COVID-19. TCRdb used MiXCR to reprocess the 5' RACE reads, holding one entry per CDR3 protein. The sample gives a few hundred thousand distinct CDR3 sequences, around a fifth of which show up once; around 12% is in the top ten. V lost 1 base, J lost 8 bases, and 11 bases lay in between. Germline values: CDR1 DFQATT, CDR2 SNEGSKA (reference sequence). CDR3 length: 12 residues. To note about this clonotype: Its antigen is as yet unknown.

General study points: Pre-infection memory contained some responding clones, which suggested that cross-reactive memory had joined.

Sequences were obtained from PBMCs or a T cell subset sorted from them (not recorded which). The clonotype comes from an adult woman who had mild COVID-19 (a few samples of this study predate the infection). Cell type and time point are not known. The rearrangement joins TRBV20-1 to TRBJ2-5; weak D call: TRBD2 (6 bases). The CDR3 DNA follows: TGCAGTGCTAGAGCCCCCGGGAGCACCCAGTACTTC. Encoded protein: CSARAPGSTQYF.